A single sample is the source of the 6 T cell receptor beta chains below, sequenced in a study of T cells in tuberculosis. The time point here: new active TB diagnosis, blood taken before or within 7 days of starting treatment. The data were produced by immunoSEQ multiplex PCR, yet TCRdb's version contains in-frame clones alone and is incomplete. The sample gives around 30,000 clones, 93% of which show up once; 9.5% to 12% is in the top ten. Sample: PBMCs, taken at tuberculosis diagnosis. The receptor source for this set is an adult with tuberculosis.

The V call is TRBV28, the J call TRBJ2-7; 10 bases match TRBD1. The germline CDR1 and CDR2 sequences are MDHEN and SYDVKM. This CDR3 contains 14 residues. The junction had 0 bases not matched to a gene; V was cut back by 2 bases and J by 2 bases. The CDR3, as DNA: TGTGCCAGCAGTTTAGGGACAGGGGCCTACGAGCAGTACTTC. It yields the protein CASSLGTGAYEQYF.

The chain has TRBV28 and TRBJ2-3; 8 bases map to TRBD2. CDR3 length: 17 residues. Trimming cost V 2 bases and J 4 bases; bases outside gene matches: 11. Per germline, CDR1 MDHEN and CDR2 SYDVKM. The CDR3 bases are TGTGCCAGCAGTTTAGATACTAGCGGACCTAACCCAGATACGCAGTATTTT. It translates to CASSLDTSGPNPDTQYF.

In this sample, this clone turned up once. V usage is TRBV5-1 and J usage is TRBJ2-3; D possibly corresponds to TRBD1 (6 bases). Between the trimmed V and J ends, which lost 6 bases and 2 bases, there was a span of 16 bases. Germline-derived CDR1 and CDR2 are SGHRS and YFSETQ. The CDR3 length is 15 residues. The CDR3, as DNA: TGCGCCAGCACACCGGGACACCAAACCACAGATACGCAGTATTTT. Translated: CASTPGHQTTDTQYF.

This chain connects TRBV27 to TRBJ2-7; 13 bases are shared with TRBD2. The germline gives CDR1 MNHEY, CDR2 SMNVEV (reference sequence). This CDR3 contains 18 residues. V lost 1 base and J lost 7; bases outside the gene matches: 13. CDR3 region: CASSLWGTSGTYVDEQYF. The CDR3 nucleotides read TGTGCCAGCAGTTTATGGGGGACTAGCGGGACCTATGTCGATGAGCAGTACTTC.

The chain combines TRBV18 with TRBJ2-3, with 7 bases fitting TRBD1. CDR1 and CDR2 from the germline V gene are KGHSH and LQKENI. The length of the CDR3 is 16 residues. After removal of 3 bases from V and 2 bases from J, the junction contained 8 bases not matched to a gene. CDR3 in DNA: TGTGCCAGCTCACCTATCTTGGGACAGAACACAGATACGCAGTATTTT. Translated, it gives CASSPILGQNTDTQYF.

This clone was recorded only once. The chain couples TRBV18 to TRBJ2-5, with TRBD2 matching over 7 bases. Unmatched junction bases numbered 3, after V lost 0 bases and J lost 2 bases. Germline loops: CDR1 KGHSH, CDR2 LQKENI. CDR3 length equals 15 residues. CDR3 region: CASSPPASGQETQYF. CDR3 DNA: TGTGCCAGCTCACCACCGGCTAGCGGACAAGAGACCCAGTACTTC.